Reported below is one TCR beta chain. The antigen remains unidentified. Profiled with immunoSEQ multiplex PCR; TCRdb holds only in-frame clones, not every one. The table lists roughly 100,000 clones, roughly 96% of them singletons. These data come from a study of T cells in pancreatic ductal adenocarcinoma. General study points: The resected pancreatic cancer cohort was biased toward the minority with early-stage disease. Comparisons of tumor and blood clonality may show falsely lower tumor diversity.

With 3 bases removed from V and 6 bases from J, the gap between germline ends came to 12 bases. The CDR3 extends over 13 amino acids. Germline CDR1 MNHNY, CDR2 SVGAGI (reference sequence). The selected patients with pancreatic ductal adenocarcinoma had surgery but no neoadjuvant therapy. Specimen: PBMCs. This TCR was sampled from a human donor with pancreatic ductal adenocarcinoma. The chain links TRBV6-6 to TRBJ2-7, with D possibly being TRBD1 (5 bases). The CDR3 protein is CASSYTGDLEQYF. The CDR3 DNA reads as TGTGCCAGCAGTTATACAGGTGATCTCGAGCAGTACTTC.